This T cell receptor beta chain derives from a study of blood T cell repertoires in COVID-19 (dated by TCRdb to the early 2020s). In terms of the full investigation: Collaborator samples came from the United States, Italy and Spain and covered acute and convalescent phases of COVID-19. Where HLA class I and class II types were available, the types were taken from metadata supplied by the sample provider, not from assay-based typing. Deeply sampled blood TCRbeta repertoires from subjects exposed to, actively infected with, or recovered from COVID-19 were included in the dataset. Samples came from the ongoing ImmuneRACE study (first 160 participants) plus 1,254 subjects from 6 global collaborators. The prospective study material was composed of cDNA or gDNA derived from T cells, B-cell-depleted T cells, or PBMCs. The repertoires were released in a freely available public database meant as a resource for research on the immune response to SARS-CoV-2. Nearly every sample came with metadata listing a de-identified subject ID, COVID-19 status, age in years and sex. The full study reports these points: How much clinical and demographic metadata was included differed by source and by participant, and the metadata was provided uncurated.

TCRbeta CDR3 regions were amplified from genomic DNA using the immunoSEQ Assay, a bias-controlled multiplex PCR. The authors' analysis ran thus. Within the assay, amplification of reference gene primers was used to estimate how many nucleated cells each sample contained. To quantify the absolute abundance of each unique TCRbeta CDR3 rearrangement, sequence reads were collapsed and filtered. For each sample, productive Simpson clonality was calculated as the square root of Simpson's diversity index over productive rearrangements. Entries here come from immuneACCESS through TCRdb and include only in-frame sequences with V and J called. Some clones fail to appear in such tables; in the studies checked, an unresolved V gene covers under half of the shortfall, and the cause of the remainder is unknown. The V and J calls and clone size were taken over from that table, and D and trimming were inferred from the DNA. The sample table holds about 170,000 clones, of which around 83% were seen once. The ten largest make up approximately 14% of the sample.

In the prospective study, participants were roughly 18 to 100 years old, resided in about two dozen geographic areas of the United States, and were enrolled through a virtual design. To assign participants to cohorts, the prospective study relied on clinical history that participants themselves reported in a screening survey and a study questionnaire. Recovered participants in ImmuneRACE Cohort 3 were defined by two consecutive negative NP/OP PCR tests, clearance by a healthcare professional, or resolution of symptoms. Mobile phlebotomists in the prospective study collected whole blood, serum and a nasopharyngeal or oropharyngeal swab from every participant. Additional blood draws and questionnaires over a roughly two-month period could optionally be provided by prospective study participants. Before DNA extraction, prospective study blood samples were shipped either frozen or at room temperature.

About this clone: Its antigen is still unknown. Base qualities were left out, and no much larger clone turns up one base away.

The CDR3 holds 15 amino acids from the cysteine to the phenylalanine. Here the CDR3 DNA is all that survives: 45 bases in frame from base 1. At the junction V is shortened by 5 bases and J by 5 bases; bases outside the gene matches: 9. CDR1 MNHEY and CDR2 SVGAGI were looked up in the germline V gene. The chain employs TRBV6-5 and TRBJ1-2; TRBD1 matches 9 bases in the middle. The material sequenced was PBMCs or T cells enriched from blood (not recorded which). The receptor was isolated from a middle-aged man who had recovered from COVID-19. The sequenced DNA is TGTGCCAGCAGTAAGGACAGGGGAGAGATTTATGGCTACACCTTC. Its translation reads: CASSKDRGEIYGYTF.